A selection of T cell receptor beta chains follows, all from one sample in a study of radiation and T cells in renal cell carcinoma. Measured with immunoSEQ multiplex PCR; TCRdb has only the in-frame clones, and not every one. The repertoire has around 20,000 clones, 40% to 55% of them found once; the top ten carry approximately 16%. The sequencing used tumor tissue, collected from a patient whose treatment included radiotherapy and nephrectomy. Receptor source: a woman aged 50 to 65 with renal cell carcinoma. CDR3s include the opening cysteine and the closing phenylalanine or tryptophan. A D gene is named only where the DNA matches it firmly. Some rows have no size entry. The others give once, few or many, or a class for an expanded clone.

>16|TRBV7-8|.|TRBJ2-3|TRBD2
CASSGSGGISTDTQYF
TGTGCCAGCAGCGGAAGCGGGGGGATAAGCACAGATACGCAGTATTTT
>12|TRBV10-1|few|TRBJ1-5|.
CASSTGNQPQHF
TGCGCCAGCAGTACAGGGAATCAGCCCCAGCATTTT
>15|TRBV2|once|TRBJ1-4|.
CASSEMGGTNEKLFF
TGTGCCAGCAGTGAAATGGGAGGGACTAATGAAAAACTGTTTTTT
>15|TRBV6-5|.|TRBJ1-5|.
CASSAGRGGGLPQHF
TGTGCCAGCAGTGCCGGACGAGGGGGAGGTCTGCCCCAGCATTTT
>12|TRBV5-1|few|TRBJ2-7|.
CASSLGHYEQYF
TGCGCCAGCAGCTTGGGTCACTACGAGCAGTACTTC
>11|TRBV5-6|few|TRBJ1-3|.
CASSLNSAIYF
TGTGCCAGCAGCTTGAACAGCGCCATATATTTT
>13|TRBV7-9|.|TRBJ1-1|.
CASSQERWAEAFF
TGTGCCAGCAGCCAAGAGAGATGGGCTGAAGCTTTCTTT
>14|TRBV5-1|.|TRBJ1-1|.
CASSLSGGGTEAFF
TGCGCCAGCAGCTTGTCCGGGGGAGGCACTGAAGCTTTCTTT
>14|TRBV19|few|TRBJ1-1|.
CASTRGGAYTEAFF
TGTGCCAGTACAAGGGGCGGGGCCTACACTGAAGCTTTCTTT
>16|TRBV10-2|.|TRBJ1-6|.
CASRRGGGEYNSPLHF
TGCGCCAGCAGGAGGGGGGGCGGCGAATATAATTCACCCCTCCACTTT
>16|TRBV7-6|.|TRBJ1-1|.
CASSLVQLSMNTEAFF
TGTGCCAGCAGCTTAGTACAGCTGTCGATGAACACTGAAGCTTTCTTT
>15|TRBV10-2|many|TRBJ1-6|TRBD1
CASSPWTGSGSPLHF
TGCGCCAGCAGTCCTTGGACAGGGTCCGGATCACCCCTCCACTTT
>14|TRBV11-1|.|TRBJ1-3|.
CASSFLENRDTIYF
TGTGCCAGCAGCTTTCTGGAGAACAGGGACACCATATATTTT